A single T cell receptor beta chain is shown here with its context. Antigen: not known. The data originate from a study of shared clonotypes between healthy human individuals. The naive CD8 fraction comprised CD45RO-negative cells positively selected for CCR7 and excluded terminally differentiated effector memory CD45RA+ cells. Study findings and constraints: Naive subsets usually exceeded memory subsets in estimated richness. Only blood was sampled, and tissue TCR repertoires likely differ from blood ones. The study found about 5% of naive CD4 clonotypes shared across several donors.

Repertoires were generated with immunoSEQ multiplex PCR, while TCRdb's copy carries only in-frame clones and drops some. The repertoire holds about 580,000 clones, with 98% as singletons. The germline V gene encodes CDR1 MDHEN and CDR2 SYDVKM. This CDR3 contains 18 residues. V was shortened by 4 bases and J by 5 bases, with 26 bases between the two germline ends. The chain joins TRBV28 to TRBJ2-5; D is unresolved. The origin of this receptor is a young man in good health. Input material: naive CD8+ T cells sorted from blood. This CDR3 reads CASSSPTFISGDRETQYF. CDR3 nucleotide sequence: TGTGCCAGCAGTTCGCCTACCTTTATATCGGGTGACCGTGAGACCCAGTACTTC.